Listed below are T cell receptor beta chains from one sample, sequenced in a study of cytomegalovirus exposure and HLA in healthy donors. TCRdb's table, derived via immunoSEQ multiplex PCR, lists solely in-frame clones and lacks some. Of about 140,000 clones in the sample, around 80% were seen once. Sequenced material: PBMCs. These receptors were taken from a man in his forties or fifties in good health and CMV-seronegative. Both conserved end residues are part of each CDR3. A D gene is named only where the DNA matches it firmly. Clone size is shown for a subset of rows, as once, few, many or a class of expanded clone.

V gene: TRBV27; D gene: TRBD2; clone size: -; J gene: TRBJ2-3; CDR3 protein: CASSVLAGVSTDTQYF; CDR3 DNA: TGTGCCAGCAGTGTCCTAGCGGGCGTAAGCACAGATACGCAGTATTTT
V gene: TRBV7-9; D gene: TRBD1; clone size: -; J gene: TRBJ1-5; CDR3 protein: CASSVYAGTGGQPQHF; CDR3 DNA: TGTGCCAGCAGCGTATACGCCGGGACAGGGGGACAGCCCCAGCATTTT
V gene: TRBV23-1; D gene: TRBD1; clone size: once; J gene: TRBJ2-1; CDR3 protein: CASSPGTGYNEQFF; CDR3 DNA: TGCGCCAGCAGTCCGGGGACAGGGTACAATGAGCAGTTCTTC
V gene: TRBV25-1; D gene: -; clone size: -; J gene: TRBJ2-5; CDR3 protein: CASSKRQETQYF; CDR3 DNA: TGTGCCAGCAGTAAGCGGCAAGAGACCCAGTACTTC
V gene: TRBV28; D gene: -; clone size: -; J gene: TRBJ1-1; CDR3 protein: CASSLLLEAFF; CDR3 DNA: TGTGCCAGCAGTTTATTACTTGAAGCTTTCTTT
V gene: TRBV27; D gene: -; clone size: -; J gene: TRBJ2-3; CDR3 protein: CASSFRGSGTDTQYF; CDR3 DNA: TGTGCCAGCAGTTTCCGAGGTAGCGGCACAGATACGCAGTATTTT
V gene: TRBV7-8; D gene: TRBD2; clone size: -; J gene: TRBJ2-3; CDR3 protein: CASSLSLAGNTDTQYF; CDR3 DNA: TGTGCCAGCAGCTTAAGTCTAGCGGGGAACACAGATACGCAGTATTTT
V gene: TRBV5-1; D gene: -; clone size: -; J gene: TRBJ2-7; CDR3 protein: CASSLGGEGSYEQYF; CDR3 DNA: TGCGCCAGCAGCTTGGGGGGCGAAGGGTCCTACGAGCAGTACTTC
V gene: TRBV28; D gene: TRBD2; clone size: -; J gene: TRBJ2-4; CDR3 protein: CASSLRAGGDIQYF; CDR3 DNA: TGTGCCAGCAGTTTAAGAGCGGGGGGAGACATTCAGTACTTC
V gene: TRBV15; D gene: TRBD2; clone size: -; J gene: TRBJ2-3; CDR3 protein: CATSREKLAGSTDTQYF; CDR3 DNA: TGTGCCACCAGCAGAGAGAAGCTAGCGGGGAGCACAGATACGCAGTATTTT
V gene: TRBV6-5; D gene: -; clone size: -; J gene: TRBJ2-1; CDR3 protein: CASRFVGGGVNEQFF; CDR3 DNA: TGTGCCAGCAGATTCGTGGGAGGGGGGGTTAATGAGCAGTTCTTC
V gene: TRBV11-3; D gene: -; clone size: -; J gene: TRBJ1-2; CDR3 protein: CASSLDNYHGYTF; CDR3 DNA: TGTGCCAGCAGCTTAGACAACTATCATGGCTACACCTTC